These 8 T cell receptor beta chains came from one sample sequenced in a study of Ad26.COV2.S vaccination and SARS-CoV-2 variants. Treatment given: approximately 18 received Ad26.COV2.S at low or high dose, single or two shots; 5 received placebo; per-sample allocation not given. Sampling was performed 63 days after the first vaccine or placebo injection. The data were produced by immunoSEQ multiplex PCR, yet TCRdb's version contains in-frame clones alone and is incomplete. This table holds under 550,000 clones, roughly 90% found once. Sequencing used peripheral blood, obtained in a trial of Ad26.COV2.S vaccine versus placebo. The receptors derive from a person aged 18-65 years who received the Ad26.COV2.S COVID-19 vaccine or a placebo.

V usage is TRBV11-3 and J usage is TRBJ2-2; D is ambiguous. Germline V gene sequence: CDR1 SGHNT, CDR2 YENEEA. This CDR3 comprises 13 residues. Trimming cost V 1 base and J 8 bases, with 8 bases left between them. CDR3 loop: CASSLGLLGELFF. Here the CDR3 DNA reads TGTGCCAGCAGCTTAGGACTTTTAGGGGAGCTGTTTTTT.

The CDR3 sequence: CASRYPTNTGELFF. CDR3 DNA sequence: TGTGCCAGTAGATACCCTACGAACACCGGGGAGCTGTTTTTT. This chain connects TRBV19 to TRBJ2-2; D gene unclear. The V and J ends lost 6 bases and 0 bases respectively, with 8 bases between them. Germline CDR1 reads LNHDA; CDR2 reads SQIVND (reference sequence). The CDR3 runs 14 residues.

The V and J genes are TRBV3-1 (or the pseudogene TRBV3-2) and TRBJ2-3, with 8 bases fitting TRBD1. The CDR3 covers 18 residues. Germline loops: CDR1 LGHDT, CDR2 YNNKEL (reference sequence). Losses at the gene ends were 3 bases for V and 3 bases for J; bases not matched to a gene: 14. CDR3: CASSHRTGTYRGTDTQYF. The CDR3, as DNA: TGTGCCAGCAGCCATCGGACAGGGACTTACAGGGGGACAGATACGCAGTATTTT.

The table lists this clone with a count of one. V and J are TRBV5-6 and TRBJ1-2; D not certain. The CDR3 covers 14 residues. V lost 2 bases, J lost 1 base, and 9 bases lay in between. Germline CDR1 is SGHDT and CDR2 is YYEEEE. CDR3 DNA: TGTGCCAGCAGCTTCCCGCACGGTAACTATGGCTACACCTTC. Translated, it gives CASSFPHGNYGYTF.

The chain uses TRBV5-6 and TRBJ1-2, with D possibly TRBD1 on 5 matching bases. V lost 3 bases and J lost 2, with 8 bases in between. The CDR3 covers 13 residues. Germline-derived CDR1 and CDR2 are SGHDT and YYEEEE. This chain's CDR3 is CASSSGRNYGYTF. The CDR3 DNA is TGTGCCAGCAGCTCGGGACGGAACTATGGCTACACCTTC.

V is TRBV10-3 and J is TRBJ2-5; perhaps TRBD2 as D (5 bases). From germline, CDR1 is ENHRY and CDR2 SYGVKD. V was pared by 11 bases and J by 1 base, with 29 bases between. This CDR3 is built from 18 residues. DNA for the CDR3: TGTGCCTCCGGGGTTCCGCCCGCTCCGCTAAACACCCAAGAGACCCAGTACTTC. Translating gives CASGVPPAPLNTQETQYF.

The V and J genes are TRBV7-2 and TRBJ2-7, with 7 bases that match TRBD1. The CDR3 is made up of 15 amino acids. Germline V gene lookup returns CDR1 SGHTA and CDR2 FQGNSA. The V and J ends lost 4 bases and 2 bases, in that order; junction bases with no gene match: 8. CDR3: CASSSEGTVPYEQYF. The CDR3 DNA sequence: TGTGCCAGCAGCTCCGAAGGGACAGTTCCCTACGAGCAGTACTTC.

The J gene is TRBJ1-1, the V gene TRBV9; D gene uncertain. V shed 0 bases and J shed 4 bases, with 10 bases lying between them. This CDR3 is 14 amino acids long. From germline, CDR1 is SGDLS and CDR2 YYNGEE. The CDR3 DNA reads TGTGCCAGCAGCGTAGAACCCTCCATCACTGAAGCTTTCTTT. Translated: CASSVEPSITEAFF.